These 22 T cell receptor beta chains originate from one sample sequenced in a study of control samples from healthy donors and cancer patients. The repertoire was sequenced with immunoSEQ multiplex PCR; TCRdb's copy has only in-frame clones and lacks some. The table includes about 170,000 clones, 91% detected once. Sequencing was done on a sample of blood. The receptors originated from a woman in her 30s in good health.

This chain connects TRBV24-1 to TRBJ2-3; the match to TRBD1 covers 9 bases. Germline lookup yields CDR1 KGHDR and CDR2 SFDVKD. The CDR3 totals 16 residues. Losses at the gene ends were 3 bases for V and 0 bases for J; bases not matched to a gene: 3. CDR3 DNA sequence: TGTGCCACCAGTGATACAGGGGGCCCAAGCACAGATACGCAGTATTTT. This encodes CATSDTGGPSTDTQYF.

The chain's CDR3 is CASSGASGRAGDTQYF. In nucleotides, the CDR3 is TGTGCCAGCAGCGGAGCTAGCGGGAGGGCCGGCGATACGCAGTATTTT. The genes are TRBV5-6 and TRBJ2-3; 12 nucleotides match TRBD2. V gave up 4 bases and J gave up 6 bases; unmatched junction bases: 9. The CDR3 extends over 16 amino acids. CDR1 is SGHDT, CDR2 YYEEEE, per germline.

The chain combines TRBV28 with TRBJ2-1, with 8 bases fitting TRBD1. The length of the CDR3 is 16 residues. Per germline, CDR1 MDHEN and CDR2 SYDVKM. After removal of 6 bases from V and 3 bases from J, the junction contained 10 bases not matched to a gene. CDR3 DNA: TGTGCCAGCAGAAAACCGGGACAGGCACTCTACAATGAGCAGTTCTTC. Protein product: CASRKPGQALYNEQFF.

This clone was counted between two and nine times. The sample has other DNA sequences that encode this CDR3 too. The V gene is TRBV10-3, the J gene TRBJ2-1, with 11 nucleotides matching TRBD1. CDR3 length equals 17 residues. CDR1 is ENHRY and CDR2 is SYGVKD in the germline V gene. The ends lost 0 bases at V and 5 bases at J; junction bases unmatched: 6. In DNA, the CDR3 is TGTGCCATCAGTGAGTCCGGACAGGGGGCGCGGGACAATGAGCAGTTCTTC. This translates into CAISESGQGARDNEQFF.

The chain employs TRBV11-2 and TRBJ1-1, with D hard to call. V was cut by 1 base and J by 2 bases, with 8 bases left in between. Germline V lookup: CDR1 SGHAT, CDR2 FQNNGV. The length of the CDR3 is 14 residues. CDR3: CASSLARINTEAFF. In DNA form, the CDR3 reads TGTGCCAGCAGCTTAGCCAGGATCAACACTGAAGCTTTCTTT.

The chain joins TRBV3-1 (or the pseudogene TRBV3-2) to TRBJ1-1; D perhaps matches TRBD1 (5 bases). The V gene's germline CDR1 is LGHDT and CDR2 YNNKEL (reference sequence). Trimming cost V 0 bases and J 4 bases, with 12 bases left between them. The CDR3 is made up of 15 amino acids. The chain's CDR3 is CASSQEPGRGTEAFF. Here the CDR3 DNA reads TGTGCCAGCAGCCAAGAGCCAGGGCGGGGCACTGAAGCTTTCTTT.

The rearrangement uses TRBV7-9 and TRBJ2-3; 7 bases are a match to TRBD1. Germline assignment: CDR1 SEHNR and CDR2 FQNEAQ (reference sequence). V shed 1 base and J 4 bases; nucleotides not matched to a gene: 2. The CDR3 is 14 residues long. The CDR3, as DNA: TGTGCCAGCAGCTTAGGACAGGGCCCAGATACGCAGTATTTT. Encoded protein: CASSLGQGPDTQYF.

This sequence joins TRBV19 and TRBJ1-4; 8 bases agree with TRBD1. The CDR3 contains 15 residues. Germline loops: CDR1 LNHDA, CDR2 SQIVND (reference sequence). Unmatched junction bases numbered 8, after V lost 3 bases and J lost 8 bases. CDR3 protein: CASSMGQGAREKLFF. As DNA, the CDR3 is TGTGCCAGTAGTATGGGCCAGGGGGCGCGAGAAAAACTGTTTTTT.

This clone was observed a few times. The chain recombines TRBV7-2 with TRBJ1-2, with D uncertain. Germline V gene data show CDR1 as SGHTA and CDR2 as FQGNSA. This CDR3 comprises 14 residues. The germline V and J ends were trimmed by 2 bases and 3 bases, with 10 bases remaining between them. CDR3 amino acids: CASSLSWQDYGYTF. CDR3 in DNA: TGTGCCAGCAGCTTATCGTGGCAGGACTATGGCTACACCTTC.

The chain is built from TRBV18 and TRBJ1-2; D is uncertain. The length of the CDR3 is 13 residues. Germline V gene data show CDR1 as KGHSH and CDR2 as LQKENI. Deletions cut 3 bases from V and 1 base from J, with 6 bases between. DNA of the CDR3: TGTGCCAGCTCACCTTCGGATAACTATGGCTACACCTTC. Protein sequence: CASSPSDNYGYTF.

CDR3 amino acids: CASSRPSGRRNYNEQFF. The CDR3 DNA reads as TGTGCCAGCAGCCGACCTAGCGGGAGGAGAAACTACAATGAGCAGTTCTTC. The chain combines TRBV28 with TRBJ2-1, with TRBD2 identical over 11 bases. The CDR3 runs to 17 residues. Looked up from germline, CDR1 is MDHEN and CDR2 is SYDVKM. J lost 3 bases, V lost 6 bases, and 10 bases had no gene match.

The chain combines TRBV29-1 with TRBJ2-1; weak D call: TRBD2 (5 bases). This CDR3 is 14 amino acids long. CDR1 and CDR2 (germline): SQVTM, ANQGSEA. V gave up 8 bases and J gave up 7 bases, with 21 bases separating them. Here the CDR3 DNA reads TGCAGCCCAACTAGGAGCGGAGTCGGGAATGAGCAGTTCTTC. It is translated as CSPTRSGVGNEQFF.

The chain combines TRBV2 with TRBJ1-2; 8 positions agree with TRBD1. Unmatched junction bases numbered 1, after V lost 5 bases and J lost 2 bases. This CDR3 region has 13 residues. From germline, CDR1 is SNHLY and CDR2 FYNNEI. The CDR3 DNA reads TGTGCCAGCAGTCAGGGGGCAAACTATGGCTACACCTTC. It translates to CASSQGANYGYTF.

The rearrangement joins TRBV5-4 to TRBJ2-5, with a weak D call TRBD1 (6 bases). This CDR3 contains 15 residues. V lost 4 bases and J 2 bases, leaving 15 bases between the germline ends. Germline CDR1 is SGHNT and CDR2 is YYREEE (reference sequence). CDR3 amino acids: CASSTRTDRQETQYF. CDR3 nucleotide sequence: TGTGCCAGCAGCACTCGGACAGACCGACAAGAGACCCAGTACTTC.

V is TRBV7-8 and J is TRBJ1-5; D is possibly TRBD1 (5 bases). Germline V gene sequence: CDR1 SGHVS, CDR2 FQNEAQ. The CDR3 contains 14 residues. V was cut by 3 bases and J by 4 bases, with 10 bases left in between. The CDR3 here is CASSFSRENQPQHF. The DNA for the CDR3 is TGTGCCAGCAGCTTTAGCAGGGAAAATCAGCCCCAGCATTTT.

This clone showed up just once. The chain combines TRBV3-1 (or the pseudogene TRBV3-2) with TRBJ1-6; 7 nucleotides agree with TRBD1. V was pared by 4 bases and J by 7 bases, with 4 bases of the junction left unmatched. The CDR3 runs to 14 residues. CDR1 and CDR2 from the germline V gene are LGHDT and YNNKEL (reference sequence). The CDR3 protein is CASSRGQVNSPLHF. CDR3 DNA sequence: TGTGCCAGCAGCCGCGGACAGGTAAATTCACCCCTCCACTTT.

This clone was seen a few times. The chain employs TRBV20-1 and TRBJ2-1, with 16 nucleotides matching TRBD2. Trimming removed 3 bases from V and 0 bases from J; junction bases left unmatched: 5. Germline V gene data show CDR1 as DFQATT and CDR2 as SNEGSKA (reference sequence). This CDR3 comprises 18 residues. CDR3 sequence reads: CSASRGLAGGSSYNEQFF. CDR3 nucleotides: TGCAGTGCTAGTCGGGGACTAGCGGGAGGGAGCTCCTACAATGAGCAGTTCTTC.

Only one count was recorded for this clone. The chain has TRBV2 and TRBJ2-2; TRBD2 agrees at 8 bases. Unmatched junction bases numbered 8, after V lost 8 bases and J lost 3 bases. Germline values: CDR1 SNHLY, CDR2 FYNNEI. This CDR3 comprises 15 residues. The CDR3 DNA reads TGTGCCAGCCCCTCGGGACTAGTAGACACCGGGGAGCTGTTTTTT. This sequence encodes CASPSGLVDTGELFF.

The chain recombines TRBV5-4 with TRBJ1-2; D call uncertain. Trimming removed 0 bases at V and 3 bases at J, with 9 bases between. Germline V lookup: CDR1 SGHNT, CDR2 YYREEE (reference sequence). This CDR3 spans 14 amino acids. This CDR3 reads CASSLVGKDYGYTF. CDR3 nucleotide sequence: TGTGCCAGCAGCTTGGTCGGGAAGGACTATGGCTACACCTTC.

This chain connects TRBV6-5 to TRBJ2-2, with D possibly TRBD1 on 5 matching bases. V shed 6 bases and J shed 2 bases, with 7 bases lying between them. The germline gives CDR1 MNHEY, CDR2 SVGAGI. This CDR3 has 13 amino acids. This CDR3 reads CASRTENTGELFF. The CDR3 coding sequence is TGTGCCAGCAGGACAGAAAACACCGGGGAGCTGTTTTTT.

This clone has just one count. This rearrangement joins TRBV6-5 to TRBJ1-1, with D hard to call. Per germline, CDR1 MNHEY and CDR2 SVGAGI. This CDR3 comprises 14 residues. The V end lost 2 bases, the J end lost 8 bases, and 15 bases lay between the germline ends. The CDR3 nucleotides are TGTGCCAGCAGTTACGTTGCGAACTCGTTAGAAGCTTTCTTT. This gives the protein CASSYVANSLEAFF.

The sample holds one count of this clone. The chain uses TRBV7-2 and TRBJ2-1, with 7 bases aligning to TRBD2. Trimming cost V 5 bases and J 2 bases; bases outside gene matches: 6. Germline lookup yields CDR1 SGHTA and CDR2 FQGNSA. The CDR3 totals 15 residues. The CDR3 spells CASSRERDTYNEQFF. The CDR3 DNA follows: TGTGCCAGCAGCCGGGAGCGGGATACCTACAATGAGCAGTTCTTC.